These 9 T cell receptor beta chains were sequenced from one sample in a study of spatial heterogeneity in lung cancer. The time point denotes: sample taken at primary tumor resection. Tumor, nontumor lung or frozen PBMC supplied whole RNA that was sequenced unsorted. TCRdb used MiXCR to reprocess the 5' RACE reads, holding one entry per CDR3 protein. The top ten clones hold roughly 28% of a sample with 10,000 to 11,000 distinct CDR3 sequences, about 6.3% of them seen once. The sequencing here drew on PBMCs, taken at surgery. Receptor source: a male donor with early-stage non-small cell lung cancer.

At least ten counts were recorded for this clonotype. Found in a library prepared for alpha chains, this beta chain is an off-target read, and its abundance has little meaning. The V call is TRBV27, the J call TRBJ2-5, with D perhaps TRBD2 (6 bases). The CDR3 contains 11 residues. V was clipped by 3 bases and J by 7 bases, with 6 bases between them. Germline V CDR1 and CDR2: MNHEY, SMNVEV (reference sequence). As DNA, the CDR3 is TGTGCCAGCAGTTTGGAGGGGACCCAGTACTTC. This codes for CASSLEGTQYF.

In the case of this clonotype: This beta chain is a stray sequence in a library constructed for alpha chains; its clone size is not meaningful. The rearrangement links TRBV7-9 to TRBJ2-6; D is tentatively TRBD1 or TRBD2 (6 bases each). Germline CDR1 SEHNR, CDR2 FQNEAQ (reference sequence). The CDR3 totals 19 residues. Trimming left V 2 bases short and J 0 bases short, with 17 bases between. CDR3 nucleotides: TGTGCCAGCAGCTTACTCCGGAGGGGGTTACTCTCTGGGGCCAACGTCCTGACTTTC. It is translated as CASSLLRRGLLSGANVLTF.

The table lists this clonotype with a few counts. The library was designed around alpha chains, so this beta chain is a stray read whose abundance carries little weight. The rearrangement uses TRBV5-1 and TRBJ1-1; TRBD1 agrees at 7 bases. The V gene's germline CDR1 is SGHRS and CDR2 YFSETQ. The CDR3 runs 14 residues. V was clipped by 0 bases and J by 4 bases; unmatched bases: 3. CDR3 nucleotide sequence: TGCGCCAGCAGCTTGGCCCCAGGGGGCACTGAAGCTTTCTTT. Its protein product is CASSLAPGGTEAFF.

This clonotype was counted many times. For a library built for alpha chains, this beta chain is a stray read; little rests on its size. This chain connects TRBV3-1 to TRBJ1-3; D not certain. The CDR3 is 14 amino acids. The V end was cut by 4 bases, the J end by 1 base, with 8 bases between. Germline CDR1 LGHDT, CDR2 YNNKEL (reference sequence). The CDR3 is CASSPLISGNTIYF. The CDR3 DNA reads TGTGCCAGCAGCCCCTTGATATCTGGAAACACCATATATTTT.

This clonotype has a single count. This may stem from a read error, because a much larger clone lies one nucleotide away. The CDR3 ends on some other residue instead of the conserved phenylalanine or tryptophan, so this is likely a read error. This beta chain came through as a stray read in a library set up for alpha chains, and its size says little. CDR3 region: CASRLSTDPDQPQHL. CDR3 coding DNA: TGTGCCAGCAGGTTGTCGACAGACCCTGATCAGCCCCAGCATTTA. The chain couples TRBV18 to TRBJ1-5; a weak D match, TRBD1 (5 bases). This CDR3 spans 15 amino acids. Looked up from germline, CDR1 is KGHSH and CDR2 is LQKENI. V lost 8 bases to trimming and J lost 5 bases, with 19 bases between them.

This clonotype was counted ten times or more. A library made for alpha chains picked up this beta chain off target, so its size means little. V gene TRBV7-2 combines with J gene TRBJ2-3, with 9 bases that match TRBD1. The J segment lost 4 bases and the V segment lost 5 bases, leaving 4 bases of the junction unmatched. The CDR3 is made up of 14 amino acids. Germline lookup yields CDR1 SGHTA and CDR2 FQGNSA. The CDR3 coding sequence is TGTGCCAGCAGCCCGAGACAGGGGGCAGATACGCAGTATTTT. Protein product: CASSPRQGADTQYF.

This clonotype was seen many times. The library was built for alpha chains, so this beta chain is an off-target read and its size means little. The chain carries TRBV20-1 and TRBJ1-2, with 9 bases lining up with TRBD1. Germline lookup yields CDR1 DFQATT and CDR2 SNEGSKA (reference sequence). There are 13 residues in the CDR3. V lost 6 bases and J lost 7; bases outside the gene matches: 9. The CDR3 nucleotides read TGCAGTGCGCCGGGACAGGGTTTCTTTGGCTACACCTTC. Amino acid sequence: CSAPGQGFFGYTF.

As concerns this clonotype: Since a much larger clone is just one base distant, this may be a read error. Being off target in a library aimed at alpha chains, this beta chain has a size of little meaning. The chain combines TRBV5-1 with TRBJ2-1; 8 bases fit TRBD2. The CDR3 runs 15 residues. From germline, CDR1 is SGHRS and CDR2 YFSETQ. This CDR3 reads CASSSSGSSYNEQLF. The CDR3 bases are TGCGCCAGCAGCTCTAGCGGGTCTTCCTACAATGAGCAGTTATTC.

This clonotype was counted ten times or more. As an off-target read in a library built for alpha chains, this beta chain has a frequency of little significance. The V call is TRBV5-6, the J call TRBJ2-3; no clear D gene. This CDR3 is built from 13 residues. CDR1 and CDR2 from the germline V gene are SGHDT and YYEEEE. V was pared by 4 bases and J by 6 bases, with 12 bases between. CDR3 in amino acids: CASSPNIMDTQYF. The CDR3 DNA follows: TGTGCCAGCAGCCCCAACATTATGGATACGCAGTATTTT. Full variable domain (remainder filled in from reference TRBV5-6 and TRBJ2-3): DAGVTQSPTHLIKTRGQQVTLRCSPKSGHDTVSWYQQALGQGPQFIFQYYEEEERQRGNFPDRFSGHQFPNYSSELNVNALLLGDSALYLCASSPNIMDTQYFGPGTRLTVL.